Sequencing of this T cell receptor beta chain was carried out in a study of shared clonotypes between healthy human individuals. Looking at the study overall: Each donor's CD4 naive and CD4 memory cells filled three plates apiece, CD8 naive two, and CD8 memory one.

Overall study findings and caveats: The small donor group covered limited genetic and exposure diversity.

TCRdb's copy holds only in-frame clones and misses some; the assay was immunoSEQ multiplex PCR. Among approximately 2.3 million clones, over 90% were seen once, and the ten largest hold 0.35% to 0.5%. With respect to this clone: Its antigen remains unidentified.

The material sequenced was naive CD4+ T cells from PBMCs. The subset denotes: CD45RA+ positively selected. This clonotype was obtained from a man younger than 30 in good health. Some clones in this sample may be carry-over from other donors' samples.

The CDR3 reads CASSPAGTQGRNEQYF. The CDR3 DNA is TGTGCCAGCAGTCCGGCCGGGACCCAGGGGAGAAACGAGCAGTACTTC. This chain links TRBV28 with TRBJ2-7, with D perhaps matching TRBD1 (6 bases). CDR1 and CDR2 from the germline V gene are MDHEN and SYDVKM. The CDR3 spans 16 residues. V was cut by 5 bases and J by 5 bases, with 22 bases left in between.